The rows below give T cell receptor beta chains drawn from one sample of a study of OX40 agonist ivuxolimab in advanced cancers. Clones were read by immunoSEQ multiplex PCR, and TCRdb kept only the in-frame ones, dropping some. The sample lists 35,000 to 45,000 clones; about 90% were seen once. The sequences come from CD4+ or CD8+ T cells sorted from blood, collected in a trial of the OX40 agonist ivuxolimab. The receptors derive from an adult with an advanced solid tumor such as melanoma, head and neck, liver or kidney cancer. CDR3s include the opening cysteine and the closing phenylalanine or tryptophan. The order of the fields is V gene, CDR3 length, J gene, CDR3 protein.

>TRBV6-5|12|TRBJ1-1
CASNGPGTEAFF
>TRBV28|14|TRBJ1-2
CASSAIGTAYGYTF
>TRBV9|15|TRBJ2-3
CASSVEGTVGDTQYF
>TRBV19|12|TRBJ1-1
CASSMWNTEAFF
>TRBV2|15|TRBJ2-3
CASKASGSITDTQYF
>TRBV5-1|15|TRBJ2-7
CASSLAVTVENEQYF
>TRBV5-1|13|TRBJ1-1
CASSSNVNTEAFF
>TRBV7-8|13|TRBJ1-1
CASSPGGLTEAFF
>TRBV5-1|17|TRBJ2-2
CASSGGLAGTNTGELFF
>TRBV7-9|17|TRBJ2-1
CASSLSPGEDSYNEQFF
>TRBV11-2|14|TRBJ2-7
CASSFAISSYEQYF
>TRBV29-1|15|TRBJ2-5
CSVEGGLAGVKTQYF
>TRBV9|13|TRBJ2-1
CASSAVGGKEQFF
>TRBV27|14|TRBJ2-7
CASSLVGSSYEQYF
>TRBV5-1|14|TRBJ1-3
CASAPSGAGNTIYF
>TRBV19|14|TRBJ2-7
CASSITGPSYEQYF
>TRBV5-8|14|TRBJ2-1
CASSLVGRVNEQFF
>TRBV5-4|15|TRBJ2-3
CASSFTLGEGDTQYF
>TRBV27|13|TRBJ2-7
CASSLDRGLEQYF
>TRBV5-5|15|TRBJ2-7
CASSLGTGRGYEQYF
>TRBV6-5|14|TRBJ2-7
CASSVTGFSYEQYF
>TRBV5-1|15|TRBJ2-7
CASSLEGQDVYEQYF
>TRBV7-9|15|TRBJ2-3
CASSDGQGYTDTQYF
>TRBV29-1|14|TRBJ2-1
CSVEVARSYNEQFF
>TRBV30|16|TRBJ1-6
CAWSAPTGIYNSPLHF
>TRBV6-5|16|TRBJ2-5
CASSYEAFGRQETQYF
>TRBV6-5|13|TRBJ2-5
CASSDRSTETQYF
>TRBV4-1|13|TRBJ2-1
CASSVDTYNEQFF
>TRBV7-9|13|TRBJ2-1
CASSLWPYNEQFF